These 19 T cell receptor beta chains originate from one sample sequenced in a study of PD-1 blockade in mismatch repair-deficient tumors. Here immunoSEQ multiplex PCR was the method, and the copy in TCRdb shows in-frame clones only, minus some. The data hold some 120,000 clones, with roughly 86% observed a single time. The source material was peripheral blood, sampled 44 weeks after starting pembrolizumab. These receptors were taken from an adult with mismatch repair-deficient cancer.

The gene calls are TRBV5-8 and TRBJ1-3, with D unresolved. Deletions cut 5 bases from V and 1 base from J, with 10 bases between. The germline V gene has CDR1 SGHTS and CDR2 YDEGEE. The CDR3 contains 14 residues. CDR3 sequence reads: CASRPTGSGNTIYF. CDR3 bases: TGTGCCAGCAGACCGACGGGATCTGGAAACACCATATATTTT.

V gene TRBV30 combines with J gene TRBJ2-3, with 8 bases matching TRBD1. This CDR3 has 14 residues. In germline, CDR1 is GTSNPN, CDR2 SVGIG (reference sequence). Unmatched junction bases numbered 7, after V lost 4 bases and J lost 4 bases. The CDR3 DNA reads as TGTGCCTGGAACGGCAGGGGGCTTCCAGATACGCAGTATTTT. Its translation is CAWNGRGLPDTQYF.

The genes are TRBV27 and TRBJ2-7, with 7 nucleotides matching TRBD1. This CDR3 region has 15 residues. Trimming cost V 3 bases and J 0 bases; bases outside gene matches: 5. Germline CDR1 and CDR2: MNHEY and SMNVEV (reference sequence). CDR3 sequence reads: CASSFQGVASYEQYF. Here the CDR3 DNA reads TGTGCCAGCAGTTTCCAGGGGGTGGCCTCCTACGAGCAGTACTTC.

The V and J genes are TRBV5-1 and TRBJ1-2, with D hard to call. The V gene's germline CDR1 is SGHRS and CDR2 YFSETQ. The CDR3 totals 13 residues. Trimming left V 5 bases short and J 4 bases short, with 12 bases between. This CDR3 reads CASRSPGGYGYTF. The CDR3 region has the DNA TGCGCCAGCAGGTCCCCAGGCGGCTATGGCTACACCTTC.

V and J are TRBV10-3 and TRBJ2-7; TRBD2 aligns across 10 bases. This CDR3 has 14 residues. CDR1 is ENHRY and CDR2 is SYGVKD in the germline V gene. The V and J ends lost 0 bases and 5 bases, in that order; junction bases with no gene match: 1. The CDR3 region is CAISESLAGNEQYF. In DNA, the CDR3 is TGTGCCATCAGTGAGTCACTAGCGGGAAACGAGCAGTACTTC.

This clone was recorded only once. This chain links TRBV5-1 with TRBJ2-1; D remains unclear. Germline V gene lookup returns CDR1 SGHRS and CDR2 YFSETQ. This CDR3 spans 21 amino acids. With 5 bases removed from V and 4 bases from J, the gap between germline ends came to 34 bases. This CDR3 is CASRGRSPVRAGREQYNEQFF. CDR3 bases: TGCGCCAGCAGGGGCAGATCCCCCGTCAGAGCTGGCCGTGAGCAATACAATGAGCAGTTCTTC.

The chain couples TRBV7-9 to TRBJ2-7, with D perhaps assigned TRBD1 or TRBD2 (5 bases each). Trimming took 5 bases from V and 3 from J, leaving 14 bases between them. CDR1 SEHNR and CDR2 FQNEAQ come from the germline V gene (reference sequence). The CDR3 sequence is 14 residues long. The DNA of the CDR3 is TGTGCCAGCAGCACGGGACGTTGGCTCTACGAGCAGTACTTC. Its translation is CASSTGRWLYEQYF.

The chain employs TRBV9 and TRBJ2-2; D may match TRBD1 or TRBD2 (6 bases each). The V end was cut by 4 bases, the J end by 1 base, with 14 bases between. The CDR3 has 16 residues. CDR1 is SGDLS and CDR2 is YYNGEE in the germline V gene. The CDR3, as DNA: TGTGCCAGCAGCCGGTGGGGGGCAGGGAACACCGGGGAGCTGTTTTTT. This translates into CASSRWGAGNTGELFF.

This clone was found once. The chain combines TRBV11-3 with TRBJ2-5; D is undetermined. The length of the CDR3 is 14 residues. Germline V gene lookup returns CDR1 SGHNT and CDR2 YENEEA. Trimming removed 0 bases from V and 7 bases from J, with 12 bases in between. CDR3 DNA: TGTGCCAGCAGCTTAGATCGGCCCTGGGGGACCCAGTACTTC. Encoded protein: CASSLDRPWGTQYF.

The CDR3 nucleotides read TGTGCCATCAGTACTCCAGGGCTAGCGGGAGGGCCTCAAGAGACCCAGTACTTC. As protein: CAISTPGLAGGPQETQYF. This chain uses TRBV10-3 with TRBJ2-5; TRBD2 matches at 12 bases. V was pared by 5 bases and J by 2 bases, with 12 bases of the junction left unmatched. Germline-derived CDR1 and CDR2 are ENHRY and SYGVKD. The CDR3 covers 18 residues.

The CDR3 spells CASSHASLAGSRTGELFF. The CDR3 DNA follows: TGTGCCAGCAGCCACGCCTCATTAGCGGGGAGTCGGACCGGGGAGCTGTTTTTT. The chain has TRBV7-9 and TRBJ2-2; 8 bases align to TRBD2. With V trimmed by 5 bases and J by 5 bases, 16 bases remained unmatched. Germline V gives CDR1 SEHNR, CDR2 FQNEAQ (reference sequence). The CDR3 consists of 18 residues.

The chain has TRBV5-4 and TRBJ2-7; 7 positions match TRBD1. The CDR3 covers 14 residues. The germline V gene encodes CDR1 SGHNT and CDR2 YYREEE (reference sequence). Trimming took 4 bases from V and 2 from J; bases not matched to a gene: 6. The CDR3 is CASSTGQAPYEQYF. As DNA, the CDR3 is TGTGCCAGCAGCACAGGACAGGCCCCCTACGAGCAGTACTTC.

The V call is TRBV4-1, the J call TRBJ1-2; TRBD1 aligns across 7 bases. This CDR3 comprises 15 residues. Germline CDR1 and CDR2: MGHRA and YSYEKL. The V segment lost 2 bases and the J segment 4 bases; nucleotides outside the gene matches: 7. The CDR3: CASSQSRDRPYGYTF. For the CDR3, the DNA is TGCGCCAGCAGCCAATCTCGGGACAGACCCTATGGCTACACCTTC.

V and J are TRBV28 and TRBJ2-7, with TRBD1 matching over 8 bases. The trim removed 6 bases at V and 2 bases at J, leaving 12 bases unmatched. The CDR3 has 16 residues. In germline, CDR1 is MDHEN, CDR2 SYDVKM. Here the CDR3 DNA reads TGTGCCAGCAGGGATGGTCCGGGACAGGAGACCTACGAGCAGTACTTC. Encoded protein: CASRDGPGQETYEQYF.

This clone was counted a single time. The chain combines TRBV5-4 with TRBJ2-7; maybe TRBD1 (6 bases). V dropped 2 bases and J dropped 0 bases, with 9 bases sitting between them. Looked up from germline, CDR1 is SGHNT and CDR2 is YYREEE (reference sequence). There are 14 residues in the CDR3. The CDR3 coding sequence is TGTGCCAGCAGCTTTGGGACAACCTCCTACGAGCAGTACTTC. This codes for CASSFGTTSYEQYF. Complete variable domain (other parts from reference TRBV5-4 and TRBJ2-7): ETGVTQSPTHLIKTRGQQVTLRCSSQSGHNTVSWYQQALGQGPQFIFQYYREEENGRGNFPPRFSGLQFPNYSSELNVNALELDDSALYLCASSFGTTSYEQYFGPGTRLTVT.

CDR3 loop: CASSRSGDREKLFF. CDR3 bases: TGCGCCAGCAGTCGGTCAGGGGATCGGGAAAAACTGTTTTTT. This chain connects TRBV5-1 to TRBJ1-4; D is possibly TRBD1 (6 bases). This CDR3 is built from 14 residues. CDR1 is SGHRS and CDR2 is YFSETQ in the germline V gene. Trimming took 5 bases from V and 8 from J, leaving 16 bases between them.

V gene TRBV18 combines with J gene TRBJ2-6, with D tentatively TRBD1 (6 bases). In germline, CDR1 is KGHSH, CDR2 LQKENI. The germline V and J ends were trimmed by 1 base and 0 bases, with 13 bases remaining between them. This CDR3 is built from 18 residues. CDR3 DNA: TGTGCCAGCTCACCACTACGAAGGGGGAACTCTGGGGCCAACGTCCTGACTTTC. Protein product: CASSPLRRGNSGANVLTF.

V usage is TRBV18 and J usage is TRBJ2-2; TRBD2 matches at 11 bases. The CDR3 spans 16 residues. CDR1 and CDR2 (germline): KGHSH, LQKENI. Trimming at V came to 6 bases and at J to 4 bases, leaving 7 bases not matched to a gene. The CDR3 region has the DNA TGTGCCAGCTCCCCGCGGGGACTAGCGGTCACCGGGGAGCTGTTTTTT. Translation gives CASSPRGLAVTGELFF.

This clone was observed once. The genes are TRBV7-9 and TRBJ1-3, with D hard to call. The CDR3 covers 15 residues. Trimming removed 6 bases at V and 0 bases at J, with 12 bases between. The germline V gene has CDR1 SEHNR and CDR2 FQNEAQ (reference sequence). In nucleotides, the CDR3 is TGTGCCAGCAGTCCTTACCCGAGCTCTGGAAACACCATATATTTT. Translation: CASSPYPSSGNTIYF.